This TCR beta chain was documented in a study of shared clonotypes between healthy human individuals. Broader study findings: The sole specimen, blood, was sampled, and tissue repertoires likely differ.

Per germline, CDR1 LGHNA and CDR2 YSLEER. J gave up 5 bases and V 4 bases, and 6 bases lay outside the gene matches. There are 15 residues in the CDR3. The data were produced by immunoSEQ multiplex PCR, yet TCRdb's version contains in-frame clones alone and is incomplete. This sample yields about 2.4 million clones, of which more than 80% are seen a single time; more than 0.12% belongs to the top ten. Worth noting for this clone: Antigen specificity is unknown.

The chain recombines TRBV4-3 with TRBJ2-3; 10 bases line up with TRBD2. The TCR sequence derives from a man younger than 35 in good health. Source material: naive CD4+ T cells sorted from blood. Documented subset: CD45RA+ positively selected. The CDR3 spells CASSLSSGSLDTQYF. Written as DNA, the CDR3 is TGCGCCAGCAGCCTTTCTAGCGGGAGCCTAGATACGCAGTATTTT.